This entry concerns a single T cell receptor (beta chain). The CDR3 has 15 residues. Germline CDR1 and CDR2: SNHLY and FYNNEI. Trimming cost V 3 bases and J 4 bases; bases outside gene matches: 5. TCRdb's copy holds only in-frame clones and misses some; the assay was immunoSEQ multiplex PCR. The repertoire holds 55,000 to 65,000 clones, with more than 75% as singletons. The sample originates from a study of control samples from healthy donors and cancer patients. The chain uses TRBV2 and TRBJ2-3; 9 positions agree with TRBD1. Sequenced sample: PBMCs. The sequence derives from a woman aged 55-69 years with lung cancer. The CDR3 coding sequence is TGTGCCAGCAGTGAGGGGACAGGGTACGCAGATACGCAGTATTTT. Its translation: CASSEGTGYADTQYF. The full variable domain, completed using reference TRBV2 and TRBJ2-3, is EPEVTQTPSHQVTQMGQEVILRCVPISNHLYFYWYRQILGQKVEFLVSFYNNEISEKSEIFDDQFSVERPDGSNFTLKIRSTKLEDSAMYFCASSEGTGYADTQYFGPGTRLTVL.